The 21 T cell receptor beta chains reported below all come from one sample, sequenced in a study of blood T cell repertoires in COVID-19. Method: immunoSEQ multiplex PCR; TCRdb's copy keeps in-frame clones and lacks some. The table includes a few hundred thousand clones, 80% to 85% detected once. The sequenced sample was peripheral blood. The receptors were gathered from a man under 40 with active or convalescent COVID-19.

This clone was seen a single time. V and J are TRBV28 and TRBJ1-2; TRBD1 matches 8 bases. This CDR3 region has 13 residues. The V gene end was trimmed by 6 bases and the J gene end by 5 bases; junction bases not matched to a gene: 5. Germline-derived CDR1 and CDR2 are MDHEN and SYDVKM. CDR3 in amino acids: CASRTGAQYGYTF. The CDR3 DNA is TGTGCCAGCAGGACAGGGGCGCAGTATGGCTACACCTTC.

The rearrangement uses TRBV5-6 and TRBJ1-1, with D uncertain. The CDR3 is made up of 13 amino acids. Trimming shortened V by 4 bases and J by 4 bases, and 11 bases separated the two germline ends. CDR1 and CDR2 (germline): SGHDT, YYEEEE. The DNA of the CDR3 is TGTGCCAGCAGCCCCATAGTCCCCACTGAAGCTTTCTTT. Translated, it gives CASSPIVPTEAFF.

J is TRBJ1-3 and V is TRBV10-3; no definite D call. V lost 7 bases to trimming and J lost 0 bases, with 7 bases between them. The CDR3 is 13 residues long. Germline CDR1 is ENHRY and CDR2 is SYGVKD. The CDR3 loop reads CAIMRSSGNTIYF. The DNA of the CDR3 is TGTGCCATCATGAGATCCTCTGGAAACACCATATATTTT.

This CDR3 reads CASSLTYAHQETQYF. CDR3 nucleotide sequence: TGTGCCAGCAGCTTAACTTACGCACACCAAGAGACCCAGTACTTC. The chain couples TRBV7-9 to TRBJ2-5; no definite D call. V lost 2 bases, J lost 0 bases, and 10 bases lay in between. The CDR3 loop spans 15 amino acids. Germline CDR1 is SEHNR and CDR2 is FQNEAQ (reference sequence).

To note about this clone: Germline is not matched at one junction end, which may reflect a read error. The chain is built from TRBV12-3 or TRBV12-4 and TRBJ2-1; perhaps TRBD2 as D (6 bases). There are 11 residues in the CDR3. CDR3 in DNA: TGTGCCAGCAGGGACTACGCGGACGACGTCTTC. It encodes CASRDYADDVF.

This chain connects TRBV7-8 to TRBJ2-7, with TRBD2 matching over 9 bases. Germline assignment: CDR1 SGHVS and CDR2 FQNEAQ. This CDR3 is 17 amino acids long. The J segment lost 0 bases and the V segment lost 1 base, leaving 7 bases of the junction unmatched. CDR3 DNA: TGTGCCAGCAGCTTAGAAGGCCTAGCGGGGACCTCCTACGAGCAGTACTTC. Translated, it gives CASSLEGLAGTSYEQYF.

This clone was seen only a few times. The chain combines TRBV5-6 with TRBJ1-2; maybe TRBD1 (5 bases). CDR1 and CDR2 from the germline V gene are SGHDT and YYEEEE. The V end lost 4 bases, the J end lost 0 bases, and 19 bases lay between the germline ends. The CDR3 spans 17 residues. CDR3 sequence: CASSRGQGAPANYGYTF. CDR3 DNA sequence: TGTGCCAGCAGCCGCGGCCAAGGGGCACCCGCTAACTATGGCTACACCTTC.

The V call is TRBV7-9, the J call TRBJ2-1; TRBD2 aligns across 9 bases. The germline gives CDR1 SEHNR, CDR2 FQNEAQ (reference sequence). This CDR3 comprises 14 residues. With 8 bases clipped from V and 0 bases from J, the junction kept 2 bases outside the gene matches. For the CDR3, the DNA is TGTGCCAGCCTTAGCGGGAGCTCCTACAATGAGCAGTTCTTC. It translates to CASLSGSSYNEQFF.

The chain combines TRBV19 with TRBJ2-3, with TRBD1 as a possible D gene (5 bases). Germline assignment: CDR1 LNHDA and CDR2 SQIVND (reference sequence). The V end lost 3 bases, the J end lost 0 bases, and 13 bases lay between the germline ends. The CDR3 spans 16 residues. The CDR3 DNA reads as TGTGCCAGTAGTATGCAGGCAGGGTCTAGCACAGATACGCAGTATTTT. It is translated as CASSMQAGSSTDTQYF.

The genes are TRBV28 and TRBJ1-6; D ambiguous. Germline CDR1 and CDR2: MDHEN and SYDVKM. V dropped 6 bases and J dropped 10 bases, with 13 bases sitting between them. The CDR3 runs to 13 residues. As DNA, the CDR3 is TGTGCCAGCAGCCAGGTCGGGGAGTCACCCCTCCACTTT. It yields the protein CASSQVGESPLHF.

The V call is TRBV3-1 (or the pseudogene TRBV3-2), the J call TRBJ1-3, with D unclear. V was trimmed by 1 base and J by 2 bases, leaving 12 bases between them. The V gene's germline CDR1 is LGHDT and CDR2 YNNKEL (reference sequence). This CDR3 has 16 amino acids. The CDR3 DNA sequence: TGTGCCAGCAGCCAAGTGGAGGGTGCAGCTGGAAACACCATATATTTT. It is translated as CASSQVEGAAGNTIYF.

The V and J genes are TRBV9 and TRBJ2-3, with D perhaps matching TRBD1 (5 bases). Trimming cost V 0 bases and J 5 bases, with 10 bases left between them. CDR1 and CDR2 (germline): SGDLS, YYNGEE. The length of the CDR3 is 14 residues. The CDR3 reads CASSVEAGLDTQYF. The DNA of the CDR3 is TGTGCCAGCAGCGTAGAGGCAGGGCTAGATACGCAGTATTTT.

This clone was seen once. J is TRBJ2-3 and V is TRBV6-2 or TRBV6-3; no reliable D call. Germline V gene lookup returns CDR1 MNHEY and CDR2 SVGEGT. There are 14 residues in the CDR3. V gave up 6 bases and J gave up 6 bases, with 16 bases separating them. CDR3 in amino acids: CASSSRRREDTQYF. Written as DNA, the CDR3 is TGTGCCAGCAGCTCCCGGCGGCGCGAGGATACGCAGTATTTT.

This clone was recorded only once. The chain couples TRBV9 to TRBJ2-5; the match to TRBD1 covers 11 bases. The germline gives CDR1 SGDLS, CDR2 YYNGEE. After removal of 3 bases from V and 5 bases from J, the junction contained 3 bases not matched to a gene. The CDR3 has 14 amino acids. Here the CDR3 reads CASSGGTGGETQYF. CDR3 DNA sequence: TGTGCCAGCAGCGGAGGGACAGGGGGGGAGACCCAGTACTTC.

The rearrangement joins TRBV12-3 or TRBV12-4 to TRBJ2-4; 9 bases line up with TRBD1. CDR3 length: 13 amino acids. After removal of 5 bases from V and 11 bases from J, the junction contained 7 bases not matched to a gene. CDR3 bases: TGTGCCAGCAGTGGAGGACAGGGGACCCTTCAGTACTTC. It is translated as CASSGGQGTLQYF.

This rearrangement joins TRBV30 to TRBJ2-1; 11 bases line up with TRBD2. CDR1 GTSNPN and CDR2 SVGIG come from the germline V gene (reference sequence). Trimming removed 1 base from V and 3 bases from J; junction bases left unmatched: 8. The CDR3 covers 17 residues. The CDR3 DNA reads as TGTGCCTGGAGTGGAGGACTAGCGGGCGCCTTCTACAATGAGCAGTTCTTC. It translates to CAWSGGLAGAFYNEQFF.

The chain carries TRBV18 and TRBJ2-7, with 10 positions matching TRBD1. Trimming at V came to 2 bases and at J to 0 bases, leaving 1 base not matched to a gene. This CDR3 region has 15 residues. Germline loops: CDR1 KGHSH, CDR2 LQKENI. CDR3 nucleotide sequence: TGTGCCAGCTCACCAAGGACAGGGGGCTCCTACGAGCAGTACTTC. The encoded protein is CASSPRTGGSYEQYF.

This chain joins TRBV7-9 and TRBJ2-1; 10 bases map to TRBD2. This CDR3 region has 16 residues. J was trimmed by 6 bases and V by 4 bases; bases with no gene match: 9. Per germline, CDR1 SEHNR and CDR2 FQNEAQ (reference sequence). The CDR3 sequence is CASSWGSGRASNEQFF. The CDR3 coding sequence is TGTGCCAGCAGCTGGGGGAGCGGGAGGGCCAGCAATGAGCAGTTCTTC.

J is TRBJ1-1 and V is TRBV27; 11 nucleotides match TRBD1. Germline V gene data show CDR1 as MNHEY and CDR2 as SMNVEV (reference sequence). The V gene end was trimmed by 6 bases and the J gene end by 5 bases; junction bases not matched to a gene: 2. The CDR3 covers 13 residues. DNA of the CDR3: TGTGCCAGCAGGGACAGGGGGCGGACTGAAGCTTTCTTT. Protein: CASRDRGRTEAFF.

The chain employs TRBV9 and TRBJ2-1, with TRBD2 identical over 10 bases. The junction had 5 bases not matched to a gene; V was cut back by 4 bases and J by 4 bases. The CDR3 has 15 residues. CDR1 is SGDLS, CDR2 YYNGEE, per germline. The CDR3 DNA reads as TGTGCCAGCAGCCCTCTAGCGGGAGCTTACAATGAGCAGTTCTTC. As protein: CASSPLAGAYNEQFF.

The rearrangement links TRBV5-1 to TRBJ2-5; 8 nucleotides agree with TRBD1. J lost 9 bases, V lost 0 bases, and 10 bases had no gene match. Per the germline V gene, CDR1 is SGHRS and CDR2 is YFSETQ. The CDR3 is 15 amino acids. CDR3 sequence (DNA): TGCGCCAGCAGCTTGGGGACAGGGCTTACTGAGGCCCAGTACTTC. It codes for CASSLGTGLTEAQYF.